The clone carrying this T cell receptor (beta chain) occurred once. The CDR3 has 14 residues. Trimming stripped 2 bases from V and 1 base from J, with 9 bases between. Germline lookup yields CDR1 SGHRS and CDR2 YFSETQ. This sample is drawn from a study of PD-1 blockade in classical Hodgkin lymphoma. Noted time point: cycle 4 day 1 (C4D1), after 6 weeks of nivolumab. Following autologous stem cell transplantation, relapse occurred in every patient, and exposure to brentuximab vedotin varied. Libraries were prepared by immunoSEQ multiplex PCR; TCRdb keeps only in-frame clonotypes and omits some of them. Of tens of thousands of clones listed, almost 90% are singletons.

This clonotype originated in a human donor with classical Hodgkin lymphoma. The chain carries TRBV5-1 and TRBJ1-1; D is uncertain. The specimen was peripheral blood mononuclear cells (PBMCs), collected before the fourth cycle of nivolumab. The CDR3 DNA follows: TGCGCCAGCAGCTTACGGGGAGGGAACACTGAAGCTTTCTTT. Its translation: CASSLRGGNTEAFF.